Sequencing of this TCR beta chain was carried out in a study of response to subunit inactivated influenza vaccine. The study's findings and limits: Each seasonal flu vaccination may recruit only limited new T cells, authors suggested.

TCRdb re-derived calls from the RT-PCR reads in MiXCR, one entry per CDR3 protein. The sample lists 450,000 to 600,000 distinct CDR3 sequences, around 8% occurring once. Of note for this clonotype: Its cognate antigen is unknown.

The clonotype originates from a man between 50 and 69 years old who received an inactivated influenza vaccine. The sequenced sample was PBMCs from blood, obtained less than 25 months after vaccination.

The CDR3 loop reads CSVLTGRTEAFF. CDR3 nucleotide sequence: TGCAGCGTTTTGACAGGGAGGACTGAAGCTTTCTTT. The rearrangement joins TRBV29-1 to TRBJ1-1, with 7 bases aligning to TRBD1. From germline, CDR1 is SQVTM and CDR2 ANQGSEA. Trimming at V came to 5 bases and at J to 5 bases, leaving 5 bases not matched to a gene. This CDR3 is 12 amino acids long. Using reference TRBV29-1 and TRBJ1-1 for the parts outside the CDR3, the full variable domain is SAVISQKPSRDICQRGTSLTIQCQVDSQVTMMFWYRQQPGQSLTLIATANQGSEATYESGFVIDKFPISRPNLTFSTLTVSNMSPEDSSIYLCSVLTGRTEAFFGQGTRLTVV.